This TCR beta chain was sequenced in a study of blood T cells in healthy people across ages. This clonotype appeared a few times. The CDR3 is 14 residues long. V was trimmed by 5 bases and J by 5 bases, leaving 16 bases between them. From germline, CDR1 is SGHVS and CDR2 FQNEAQ. The authors ran a second PCR of about 7 to 12 cycles using a sample-barcoded 5' primer and a J-beta primer mix. TCRdb recomputed calls from the 5' RACE reads with MiXCR, one row per CDR3 protein. This table has some 1,000,000 distinct CDR3 sequences, 25% appearing once. In addition, the sample was reused for a study of T cells of mothers and their children.

This sequence originates from a girl aged 2 to 10 in good health. The chain combines TRBV7-8 with TRBJ2-7; D remains unclear. The sequenced sample was blood. This CDR3 reads CASSPWQDRNEQYF. The CDR3 region has the DNA TGTGCCAGCAGCCCCTGGCAAGATCGGAACGAGCAGTACTTC.